This T cell receptor beta chain derives from a study of T cell responses to AZD1222 COVID-19 vaccine. Study details: Samples with a second dose at about 4 or about 12 weeks were pooled together. General study points: The number of AZD1222 recipients seropositive at baseline was only five or six. Regions 160-218 and 743-854 dominated among vaccine-associated CD4 TCRs spanning spike. Donors, mostly white British, included more females; clonal diversity was possibly underestimated.

For this clone: Its antigen is unidentified.

TCRdb's copy holds only in-frame clones and misses some; the assay was immunoSEQ multiplex PCR. The data contain more than 100,000 clones, more than 75% of them singletons. The CDR3 covers 17 residues. CDR1 is LNHDA and CDR2 is SQIVND in the germline V gene (reference sequence). V lost 0 bases and J 5 bases, leaving 18 bases between the germline ends. V is TRBV19 and J is TRBJ2-3; D gene unclear. The material sequenced was peripheral blood, taken on day 0 of AZD1222 vaccination. The sequence was obtained from an adult in good health. For the CDR3, the DNA is TGTGCCAGTAGTATAGATATCGGCGGCCTGAGAGAAGATACGCAGTATTTT. Its protein is CASSIDIGGLREDTQYF.